The rows below give T cell receptor beta chains drawn from one sample of a study of blood T cells in healthy people across ages. MiXCR, applied by TCRdb to the 5' RACE reads, yields one record per CDR3 protein. The sample has 650,000 to 1,000,000 distinct CDR3 sequences, about 37% seen once. Sequenced sample: blood. All receptors come from a man in his late teens or twenties in good health. Each CDR3 is given with its conserved first and last residue. A D gene is named only where the DNA matches it firmly. Not all rows give a size; the values are once, few, many and, for expanded clones, a class.

j_call cdr3_length d_call clone_size v_call cdr3_aa cdr3_nt
TRBJ2-3 16 TRBD1 - TRBV6-5 CASSPAGTGDADTQYF TGTGCCAGCAGCCCGGCCGGGACAGGGGATGCAGATACGCAGTATTTT
TRBJ2-2 13 - - TRBV25-1 CATQMDGTGELFF TGTGCCACCCAGATGGACGGCACCGGGGAGCTGTTTTTT
TRBJ2-2 16 - - TRBV4-1 CASSPRRLVNTGELFF TGCGCCAGCAGCCCGAGGCGACTAGTGAACACCGGGGAGCTGTTTTTT
TRBJ1-5 13 - - TRBV7-2 CASSMTGLTAQHF TGTGCCAGCAGCATGACAGGTTTAACAGCCCAGCATTTT
TRBJ2-5 14 - few TRBV7-2 CASSVARPRETQYF TGTGCCAGCAGCGTAGCACGACCCCGGGAGACCCAGTACTTC
TRBJ1-5 17 - - TRBV23-1 CASSQSIGTGPNQPQHF TGCGCCAGCAGTCAATCTATAGGAACAGGCCCCAATCAGCCCCAGCATTTT
TRBJ2-1 16 - - TRBV3-1 CASSQALVPAGNEQFF TGTGCCAGCAGCCAAGCCCTGGTGCCAGCTGGGAATGAGCAGTTCTTC
TRBJ2-7 14 - many TRBV7-2 CASSLRSIPYEQYF TGTGCCAGCAGCTTGAGGTCGATACCCTACGAGCAGTACTTC
TRBJ2-3 13 - many TRBV5-1 CASSRDSTDTQYF TGTGCCAGCAGCCGAGACAGCACAGATACGCAGTATTTT
TRBJ2-7 13 TRBD1 - TRBV7-2 CASSLGTGKSQYF TGTGCCAGCAGCCTAGGGACAGGGAAGAGTCAGTACTTC